The T cell receptor beta chain under discussion was sequenced for a study of persistence of HIV-infected CD4 T cells. Findings of the study overall: Within sorted populations, more oligoclonal TCRs accompanied more oligoclonal proviruses.

The libraries were made with immunoSEQ version 4 in survey mode. Repertoires were generated with immunoSEQ multiplex PCR, while TCRdb's copy carries only in-frame clones and drops some. The data contain about 7,500 clones, approximately 60% of them singletons. V dropped 3 bases and J dropped 3; count of bases not matched to a gene: 6. CDR3 size: 16 residues. Germline CDR1 reads SGHTA; CDR2 reads FQGNSA. Cells were stimulated with CMV-infected fibroblast lysates at about 10 ug/mL. CD4+ T cells upregulating both CD40 ligand and CD69 were sorted as responding cells. Inclusion required CMV-positive serology and CD4+ counts above 400 cells/uL. Before stimulation, PBMCs underwent CD8+ T cell depletion. This clone was observed a few times. The antigen remains undetermined.

V gene TRBV7-2 combines with J gene TRBJ2-2; 8 nucleotides align to TRBD1. This clonotype originated in an adult man with HIV who was CMV-seropositive. The sequencing here drew on CD4+ T cells sorted from PBMCs after roughly 20-hour stimulation, taken from a patient who received antiretroviral therapy. CDR3 sequence reads: CASSFVRGRDTGELFF. In nucleotides, the CDR3 is TGTGCCAGCAGCTTCGTCAGGGGGCGAGACACCGGGGAGCTGTTTTTT.